This section outlines one T cell receptor (beta chain) sequence together with its context. The target of this receptor is not known. No much larger clone is present one base from it, and per-base qualities are unavailable. Donors were healthy HIV-negative adults with no recently reported acute infections or vaccinations. All donors were Caucasian adults living in Nashville, Tennessee, USA. CD4+ T cells were enriched through magnetic negative selection, after which naive cells were positively selected on CD45RA and the remaining negative fraction served as the memory subset. After blood collection by leukapheresis, PBMCs were isolated using Ficoll-Histopaque density gradient centrifugation and then cryopreserved in the vapor phase of liquid nitrogen. Analytical flow cytometry was used to check the purity and quantity of each magnetically sorted T cell population. Each sorted fraction had its genomic DNA isolated and then quantified by UV absorbance on a Nanodrop 2000c.

This specimen belongs to a study of shared clonotypes between healthy human individuals (TCRdb year 2020). About the full investigation: A couple of women and a few men aged 18 to 49 years were included in the cohort. For each donor, CD4 naive and CD4 memory were each run on three plates, CD8 naive on two plates, and CD8 memory on one plate. To increase sequencing depth and limit assay-specific biases, TCR repertoire library preparation and sequencing were carried out by different laboratories using diverse techniques. Between about 0.8 and 9 billion PBMCs per donor were obtained by leukapheresis. Blood TCR repertoires of five healthy adults were deeply sequenced to estimate repertoire size and the extent of clonotype sharing between individuals.

Using the deep immunoSEQ assay, TCR CDR3 regions were amplified from genomic DNA by multiplex PCR. For each cell subset, the extracted genomic DNA was distributed evenly across all wells of several immunoSEQ 96-well plates, and each plate served as one replicate. For sorted subsets, approximately 0.2 ug of genomic DNA, equivalent to roughly 33,000 T cell genomes, went into each replicate PCR. Purified libraries were measured with a Qubit 3.0 fluorometer, size-checked on a Bioanalyzer 2100, and measured again with the KAPA Library Quantification kit. A separate single-read 150-cycle Illumina NextSeq 550 flow cell was used to sequence each immunoSEQ 96-well plate. As for how the authors treated the data: Because only junctional sequences without quality scores were contained in the immunoSEQ output, filtering matching that applied to full-length reads could not be performed. To assign V/J genes and CDR3, sequences were annotated against IMGT germline references using PyIR, a Python wrapper for IgBLAST v1.9. Reads with weak V/J assignments (E-value above 1e-6), missing CDR3, stop codons, out-of-frame junctions, or ambiguous translated residues were removed. V3J clonotypes were defined as sequences sharing an identical inferred V gene, J gene, and CDR3 amino acid sequence. Percentage overlap between repertoires was calculated by dividing the number of shared unique clonotypes by the size of the smaller repertoire. Three approaches were used to assess repertoire richness: RTK rarefaction, the Chao1 estimator, and Recon v2.1 estimates of unobserved clonotypes. OLGA was used to compute generation probabilities for all TCRbeta clonotypes that the gDNA method yielded from four donors. The table comes from immuneACCESS by way of TCRdb, which keeps in-frame sequences with V and J called. Part of the clones is missing from these tables; in studies checked, under half for an unresolved V gene and the rest for unknown reasons. The V and J calls and clone size are taken from that table; D and trimming were inferred from the DNA. Across this sample there are 2 million to 3 million clones, with 93% seen only once. Around 0.37% of the sample lies in the top ten.

Study-wide conclusions, independent of this receptor: Naive subsets generally had larger estimated clonotype richness than memory subsets. Incomplete sequencing was indicated by rarefaction of sorted-subset datasets, despite the large sequencing depth. Sampling was restricted to blood, and TCR repertoires in tissue are likely to differ from TCR repertoires in blood. Because the study included only a small number of donors, the genetic and exposure-history diversity represented was limited. Pairwise subsampling led to the expectation that sequencing depth would affect the degree of clonotype sharing among donors. Sharing across several donors was observed for around 5% of naive CD4, 3% to 3.5% of naive CD8, 2.3% of memory CD4, and about 0.39% of memory CD8 clonotypes. Clonotypes shared by all four sorted-subset donors showed higher generation probabilities than non-shared clonotypes.

The CDR3 runs 14 residues from the cysteine to the phenylalanine. Only the CDR3 part of the read is kept: 42 bases, read in frame from the first base. The junction carries 11 bases between V and J, which are trimmed by 2 bases and 3 bases respectively. CDR1 and CDR2 are drawn from the germline V gene: SNHLY, FYNNEI. What was sequenced was naive CD4+ T cells from PBMCs. According to the study, the label for this sample's cell subset or site signals: CD45RA+ positively selected. The sequence joins TRBV2 to TRBJ2-7; the D gene is possibly TRBD1, with 5 bases matching. This TCR was sampled from a young man in good health. Some clones in this sample may be carry-over from other donors' samples. The DNA is TGTGCCAGCAGTGAACCCAGGGAATTCTACGAGCAGTACTTC. This codes for CASSEPREFYEQYF.